The next 30 T cell receptor beta chains were all read from a single sample in a study of T cells in Graves' hyperthyroidism and ophthalmopathy. TCR beta CDR3 regions were amplified from RNA transcripts. The primer set for the first-round RT-PCR of the TCR CDR3 was HTBI. TCRdb used MiXCR to reprocess the multiplex PCR reads, holding one entry per CDR3 protein. The sample has more than 250,000 distinct CDR3 sequences, 12% to 15% seen once. Sequenced input: blood. Receptors were obtained from a woman aged 45-60 years with Graves' hyperthyroidism that later progressed to Graves' ophthalmopathy.

The V gene is TRBV2, the J gene TRBJ2-7, with 12 bases aligning to TRBD2. The CDR3 is made up of 14 amino acids. CDR1 is SNHLY and CDR2 is FYNNEI in the germline V gene. With 6 bases clipped from V and 5 bases from J, the junction kept 5 bases outside the gene matches. The CDR3 region has the DNA TGTGCCAGCAGAGAGACTAGCGGGAGCAACGAGCAGTACTTC. This codes for CASRETSGSNEQYF.

This clonotype was picked up many times. The chain uses TRBV12-3 or TRBV12-4 and TRBJ1-1; TRBD1 aligns across 10 bases. This CDR3 comprises 15 residues. The J segment lost 1 base and the V segment lost 6 bases, leaving 5 bases of the junction unmatched. CDR3 sequence (DNA): TGTGCCAGCAGCCAGGGACAGGGGAGGAACACTGAAGCTTTCTTT. This codes for CASSQGQGRNTEAFF.

This clonotype has at least ten counts. The J gene is TRBJ2-7, the V gene TRBV2; tentatively, D is TRBD1 (5 bases). The length of the CDR3 is 17 residues. Germline CDR1 reads SNHLY; CDR2 reads FYNNEI. Between the trimmed V and J ends, which lost 1 base and 0 bases, there was a span of 16 bases. CDR3: CASSEGGPRWSSYEQYF. In DNA, the CDR3 is TGTGCCAGCAGTGAAGGGGGCCCCCGTTGGAGCTCCTACGAGCAGTACTTC.

This clonotype was seen repeatedly, ten times or more. This rearrangement joins TRBV5-1 to TRBJ2-5; 7 bases are a match to TRBD1. Unmatched junction bases numbered 6, after V lost 4 bases and J lost 3 bases. The length of the CDR3 is 14 residues. CDR1 is SGHRS, CDR2 YFSETQ, per germline. The CDR3 sequence is CASSPQGGEETQYF. The CDR3, as DNA: TGCGCCAGCAGCCCGCAAGGGGGCGAAGAGACCCAGTACTTC.

In its sample, this clonotype was seen many times. V is TRBV18 and J is TRBJ1-5; D is unresolved. Trimming removed 6 bases from V and 3 bases from J, with 12 bases in between. The germline V gene encodes CDR1 KGHSH and CDR2 LQKENI. The CDR3 consists of 14 residues. In DNA, the CDR3 is TGTGCCAGCTCGTCCGACGGCTTCAATCAGCCCCAGCATTTT. Amino acid sequence: CASSSDGFNQPQHF.

This clonotype was observed at least ten times. A much larger clone differs from this one at a single base, so this may be a read error. This chain joins TRBV3-1 and TRBJ2-1, with TRBD2 matching 10 bases. CDR1 LGHDT and CDR2 YNNKEL come from the germline V gene (reference sequence). The junction had 11 bases not matched to a gene; V was cut back by 7 bases and J by 11 bases. The CDR3 spans 14 residues. CDR3 nucleotide sequence: TGTGCCAGCACCACAGCTAGCGGGAGTGGTAAGCAGTTCTTC. Translated, it gives CASTTASGSGKQFF.

The chain carries TRBV11-1 and TRBJ2-3; 9 nucleotides line up with TRBD1. Germline CDR1 SGHAT, CDR2 FQDESV (reference sequence). Unmatched junction bases numbered 8, after V lost 6 bases and J lost 1 base. This CDR3 has 16 residues. DNA of the CDR3: TGTGCCAGCAGTCAACAGGGGGCGGGTGGCACAGATACGCAGTATTTT. Protein: CASSQQGAGGTDTQYF.

This clonotype was recorded many times. The rearrangement joins TRBV10-3 to TRBJ2-2; a possible D gene is TRBD2 (6 bases). From germline, CDR1 is ENHRY and CDR2 SYGVKD. The CDR3 is 16 amino acids. V lost 3 bases and J lost 6, with 17 bases in between. CDR3 bases: TGTGCCATCAGTGATGATTGGGGGGTGCGTTCCGGGGAGCTGTTTTTT. Protein product: CAISDDWGVRSGELFF.

This clonotype was seen many times. The chain carries TRBV11-2 and TRBJ2-1, with 7 bases fitting TRBD1. Trimming cost V 4 bases and J 7 bases; bases outside gene matches: 16. Germline values: CDR1 SGHAT, CDR2 FQNNGV. This CDR3 is built from 17 residues. CDR3 region: CASSSISGTADRNEQFF. Written as DNA, the CDR3 is TGTGCCAGCAGCTCTATTTCCGGGACAGCAGATAGGAATGAGCAGTTCTTC.

This clonotype was seen repeatedly, ten times or more. The chain recombines TRBV5-1 with TRBJ2-7, with D perhaps matching TRBD1 (6 bases). This CDR3 region has 15 residues. Germline V lookup: CDR1 SGHRS, CDR2 YFSETQ. Trimming removed 0 bases from V and 2 bases from J, with 12 bases in between. The CDR3 DNA reads as TGCGCCAGCAGCTTGGGTGGGACAACTCCCTACGAGCAGTACTTC. Its translation: CASSLGGTTPYEQYF.

V and J are TRBV7-2 and TRBJ2-3; possibly TRBD1 or TRBD2 for D (5 bases each). The length of the CDR3 is 13 residues. V was trimmed by 8 bases and J by 2 bases, leaving 11 bases between them. The germline V gene encodes CDR1 SGHTA and CDR2 FQGNSA. Written as DNA, the CDR3 is TGTGCCAGCGGGGGATGGTCCACAGATACGCAGTATTTT. Its translation is CASGGWSTDTQYF.

About this clonotype itself: A much larger clone lies one base from this, so it may be a read error. V gene TRBV18 combines with J gene TRBJ1-1; D is ambiguous. Germline assignment: CDR1 KGHSH and CDR2 LQKENI. Trimming took off 5 bases at V and 11 bases at J, with 12 bases between the two ends. The CDR3 sequence is 11 residues long. In nucleotides, the CDR3 is TGTGCCAGCTCAAGCGACCGGGCGGCTTTCTTT. Translation: CASSSDRAAFF.

This clonotype was detected many times. The chain has TRBV6-1 and TRBJ2-5; D is undetermined. Trimming stripped 11 bases from V and 5 bases from J, with 21 bases between. This CDR3 contains 14 residues. Germline CDR1 and CDR2: MNHNS and SASEGT. CDR3 sequence: CAATGGRDSETQYF. CDR3 sequence (DNA): TGTGCCGCGACCGGTGGTCGTGATTCGGAGACCCAGTACTTC.

V and J are TRBV28 and TRBJ2-7; 7 bases are a match to TRBD1. Germline trimming cut 5 bases from V and 4 bases from J; bases unmatched to any gene: 5. Germline CDR1 MDHEN, CDR2 SYDVKM. The CDR3 runs to 13 residues. CDR3: CASSTGQLYEQYF. The CDR3, as DNA: TGTGCCAGCAGTACGGGACAGCTGTACGAGCAGTACTTC.

The chain is built from TRBV3-1 and TRBJ2-3; 7 nucleotides align to TRBD2. Unmatched junction bases numbered 7, after V lost 0 bases and J lost 1 base. This CDR3 has 17 residues. Looked up from germline, CDR1 is LGHDT and CDR2 is YNNKEL (reference sequence). This chain's CDR3 is CASSQDWGGEGTDTQYF. CDR3 coding DNA: TGTGCCAGCAGCCAAGATTGGGGGGGAGAGGGCACAGATACGCAGTATTTT.

This clonotype was counted ten times or more. The rearrangement joins TRBV12-3 or TRBV12-4 to TRBJ2-1; 7 bases match TRBD2. The CDR3 has 16 amino acids. The J segment lost 9 bases and the V segment lost 5 bases, leaving 16 bases of the junction unmatched. CDR3 nucleotide sequence: TGTGCCAGCAGTCTCCCGGGACTAAGGGAAAGCGGTGAGCAGTTCTTC. Its translation: CASSLPGLRESGEQFF.

At least ten counts were recorded for this clonotype. The rearrangement joins TRBV20-1 to TRBJ2-2; TRBD2 aligns across 11 bases. Unmatched junction bases numbered 3, after V lost 0 bases and J lost 3 bases. This CDR3 contains 16 residues. Germline assignment: CDR1 DFQATT and CDR2 SNEGSKA (reference sequence). CDR3 bases: TGCAGTGCTAGAGAGCGTAGCGGGAGGGACACCGGGGAGCTGTTTTTT. Its translation is CSARERSGRDTGELFF.

This rearrangement joins TRBV10-3 to TRBJ2-6; TRBD1 agrees at 8 bases. The CDR3 length is 17 residues. V was pared by 4 bases and J by 0 bases, with 5 bases of the junction left unmatched. The germline gives CDR1 ENHRY, CDR2 SYGVKD. The CDR3 region has the DNA TGTGCCATCAGTGGGACAGGGCCAACCTCTGGGGCCAACGTCCTGACTTTC. Protein sequence: CAISGTGPTSGANVLTF.

This clonotype turned up a few times. This may stem from a read error, because a much larger clone lies one nucleotide away. The chain recombines TRBV18 with TRBJ1-5, with D possibly being TRBD1 (6 bases). The CDR3 length is 16 residues. Trimming shortened V by 4 bases and J by 6 bases, and 19 bases separated the two germline ends. CDR1 and CDR2 (germline): KGHSH, LQKENI. The CDR3 DNA reads as TGTGCCAGCTCACTCTCCTCGGGGGCGCGTCCTCAGCCCCAGCATTTT. Its translation is CASSLSSGARPQPQHF.

This clonotype was observed at least ten times. This chain links TRBV11-1 with TRBJ2-7; weak D call: TRBD2 (6 bases). Germline V lookup: CDR1 SGHAT, CDR2 FQDESV (reference sequence). The V end lost 4 bases, the J end lost 5 bases, and 15 bases lay between the germline ends. This CDR3 has 14 residues. The CDR3 nucleotides read TGTGCCAGCAGCTCCGCGGGACGCGGGCACGAGCAGTACTTC. Encoded protein: CASSSAGRGHEQYF.

The table lists this clonotype with many counts. The rearrangement links TRBV24-1 to TRBJ2-5; no reliable D call. The ends were cut back, 6 bases at V and 0 bases at J, with 7 bases in the middle. The germline V gene encodes CDR1 KGHDR and CDR2 SFDVKD. CDR3 length: 13 residues. CDR3 DNA: TGTGCCACCAGTTCCCCGTACCAAGAGACCCAGTACTTC. This codes for CATSSPYQETQYF.

The chain has TRBV20-1 and TRBJ2-5; D gene uncertain. Germline V gene lookup returns CDR1 DFQATT and CDR2 SNEGSKA (reference sequence). The ends were cut back, 0 bases at V and 4 bases at J, with 9 bases in the middle. This CDR3 is 13 amino acids long. CDR3 in amino acids: CSARDGRGETQYF. The CDR3 DNA follows: TGCAGTGCTAGAGATGGGCGCGGAGAGACCCAGTACTTC.

The sample holds many counts of this clonotype. The chain joins TRBV12-3 or TRBV12-4 to TRBJ2-7; D call uncertain. The CDR3 extends over 15 amino acids. With 6 bases removed from V and 5 bases from J, the gap between germline ends came to 20 bases. This CDR3 reads CASSLDVPQLDEQYF. The CDR3 DNA reads TGTGCCAGCAGCCTTGACGTGCCTCAATTGGACGAGCAGTACTTC.

There are many counts of this clonotype. The chain combines TRBV12-5 with TRBJ1-1, with D unresolved. Germline CDR1 and CDR2: LGHNT and FRNRAP. V lost 0 bases, J lost 0 bases, and 23 bases lay in between. CDR3 length: 20 amino acids. The CDR3: CASGLVWYSGSRFMNTEAFF. The CDR3 DNA reads as TGTGCTAGTGGTTTGGTTTGGTACTCGGGGTCCCGATTCATGAACACTGAAGCTTTCTTT.

V is TRBV12-5 and J is TRBJ2-1; no reliable D call. V was cut by 4 bases and J by 8 bases, with 9 bases left in between. Germline CDR1 LGHNT, CDR2 FRNRAP. This CDR3 spans 12 amino acids. The CDR3 loop is CASGSSLHEQFF. CDR3 coding DNA: TGTGCTAGTGGTTCATCTCTCCATGAGCAGTTCTTC.

In this sample, this clonotype turned up a few times. The chain links TRBV12-3 or TRBV12-4 to TRBJ1-4, with D maybe TRBD1 (5 bases). V shed 8 bases and J shed 4 bases, with 17 bases lying between them. The CDR3 consists of 15 residues. The CDR3 protein is CASSGSGDYNEKLFF. In DNA, the CDR3 is TGTGCCAGCTCTGGGTCGGGGGACTATAATGAAAAACTGTTTTTT.

This clonotype was observed many times. This chain connects TRBV7-8 to TRBJ2-2, with TRBD2 as a possible D gene (5 bases). The germline CDR1 and CDR2 sequences are SGHVS and FQNEAQ. V lost 7 bases, J lost 2 bases, and 14 bases lay in between. The CDR3 runs to 15 residues. The CDR3 loop reads CASNRLAHNTGELFF. The DNA for the CDR3 is TGTGCCAGCAATAGGCTAGCCCATAACACCGGGGAGCTGTTTTTT.

This clonotype has at least ten counts. This sequence joins TRBV28 and TRBJ2-3; the match to TRBD1 covers 7 bases. The germline V gene encodes CDR1 MDHEN and CDR2 SYDVKM. V dropped 1 base and J dropped 6; count of bases not matched to a gene: 13. The CDR3 consists of 17 residues. The CDR3 coding sequence is TGTGCCAGCAGTTTATCGTACGCTACAGGGGAAAAGGATACGCAGTATTTT. Its protein product is CASSLSYATGEKDTQYF.

The CDR3 DNA follows: TGCGCCAGCAGCTTGACTACGGCGGGAATCGCTCCCTACGAGCAGTACTTC. Its protein product is CASSLTTAGIAPYEQYF. The chain uses TRBV5-1 and TRBJ2-7; tentative D call: TRBD2 (6 bases). The CDR3 contains 17 residues. V lost 1 base, J lost 2 bases, and 19 bases lay in between. Germline-derived CDR1 and CDR2 are SGHRS and YFSETQ.

This chain links TRBV5-4 with TRBJ1-1; D is undetermined. The CDR3 has 13 residues. Trimming took 0 bases from V and 4 from J, leaving 7 bases between them. From germline, CDR1 is SGHNT and CDR2 YYREEE (reference sequence). CDR3 sequence reads: CASSLGQSTEAFF. The CDR3 coding sequence is TGTGCCAGCAGCTTGGGACAAAGCACTGAAGCTTTCTTT.